This is a list of T cell receptor beta chains from one sample in a study of early T cells in non-severe SARS-CoV-2 infection. TCRdb used MiXCR to reprocess the 5' RACE reads, holding one entry per CDR3 protein. The sample has over 60,000 distinct CDR3 sequences, roughly 9.4% seen once. The source material was whole blood. These receptors all come from an adult who was a healthcare worker with PCR-confirmed SARS-CoV-2 infection or an uninfected control (not recorded which). CDR3s include the opening cysteine and the closing phenylalanine or tryptophan. The D gene is left open where the match is weak. Size tells how often a clone was seen (once, few, many) or the class of an expanded clone, and some rows leave it out.

CDR3aa | d_gene | v_gene | abundance
CASSQGVRDNYGYTF | NA | TRBV14 | NA
CASSSTGRLLTNEKLFF | NA | TRBV5-8 | many
CASSSDNNEQFF | NA | TRBV11-3 | NA
CSASQGAGTEAFF | TRBD1 | TRBV20-1 | many
CATSRSGLLAGDVEQFF | TRBD2 | TRBV15 | few
CASSFTDLTDTQYF | NA | TRBV5-1 | NA
CASQKEHTGELFF | NA | TRBV10-1 | few
CASSLGAENTEAFF | NA | TRBV5-1 | NA
CASSSPLNTGELFF | NA | TRBV5-4 | many
CSARVRGSSSYEQYF | NA | TRBV20-1 | NA
CASSPEQALTYNEQFF | NA | TRBV5-6 | few
CASSINQRFFNRSYNEQFF | NA | TRBV19 | many
CASSVDWQYEQYF | NA | TRBV9 | NA
CASSPPVADNEQFF | NA | TRBV18 | many
CASSGRGKEAFF | NA | TRBV7-2 | NA
CASSFTDSGGVDEQYF | TRBD2 | TRBV5-1 | NA
CAIGGQGLPGANVLTF | TRBD1 | TRBV10-3 | many
CASSGREGRLYTDTQYF | TRBD2 | TRBV9 | many
CASSLVAGEHEQFF | TRBD2 | TRBV7-9 | NA
CAISILDPTAGTGELFF | NA | TRBV10-3 | few
CASSVGGDTGELFF | NA | TRBV11-2 | few
CASSLTGGHGELFF | TRBD1 | TRBV7-3 | many
CASSLVNAIGSYNEQFF | NA | TRBV11-2 | NA
CASSLFPDREYYEQYF | NA | TRBV11-2 | many
CASSLDRVQGYGYTF | NA | TRBV7-9 | few
CASSLDTMNTEAFF | NA | TRBV7-9 | few